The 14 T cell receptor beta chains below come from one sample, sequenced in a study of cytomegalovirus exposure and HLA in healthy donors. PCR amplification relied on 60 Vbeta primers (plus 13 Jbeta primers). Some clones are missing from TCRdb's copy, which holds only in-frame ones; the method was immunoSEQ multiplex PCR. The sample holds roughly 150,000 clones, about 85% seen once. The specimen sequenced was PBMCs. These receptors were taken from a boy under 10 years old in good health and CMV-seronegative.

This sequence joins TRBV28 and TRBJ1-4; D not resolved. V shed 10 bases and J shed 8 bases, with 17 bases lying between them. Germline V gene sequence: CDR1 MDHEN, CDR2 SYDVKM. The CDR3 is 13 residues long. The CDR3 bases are TGTGCCACCTATACGACGGCAGGAGAAAAACTGTTTTTT. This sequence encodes CATYTTAGEKLFF. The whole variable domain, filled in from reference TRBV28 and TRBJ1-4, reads DVKVTQSSRYLVKRTGEKVFLECVQDMDHENMFWYRQDPGLGLRLIYFSYDVKMKEKGDIPEGYSVSREKKERFSLILESASTNQTSMYLCATYTTAGEKLFFGSGTQLSVL.

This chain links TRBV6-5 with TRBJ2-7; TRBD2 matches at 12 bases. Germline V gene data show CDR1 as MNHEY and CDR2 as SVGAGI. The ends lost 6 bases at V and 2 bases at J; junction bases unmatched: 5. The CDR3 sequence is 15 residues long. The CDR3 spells CASSRRLAGAYEQYF. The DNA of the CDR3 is TGTGCCAGCAGCCGACGACTAGCGGGAGCCTACGAGCAGTACTTC.

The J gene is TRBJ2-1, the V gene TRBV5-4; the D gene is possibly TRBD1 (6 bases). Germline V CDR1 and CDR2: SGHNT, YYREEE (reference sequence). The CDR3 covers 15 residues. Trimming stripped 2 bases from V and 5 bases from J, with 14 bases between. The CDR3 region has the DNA TGTGCCAGCAGCTTCTTGGGGGCGCGGAACAATGAGCAGTTCTTC. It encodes CASSFLGARNNEQFF.

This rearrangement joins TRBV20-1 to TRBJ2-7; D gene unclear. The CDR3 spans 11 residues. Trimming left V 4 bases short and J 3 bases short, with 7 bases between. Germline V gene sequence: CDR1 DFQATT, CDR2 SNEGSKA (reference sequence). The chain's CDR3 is CSAINSYEQYF. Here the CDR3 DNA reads TGCAGTGCTATCAACAGCTACGAGCAGTACTTC.

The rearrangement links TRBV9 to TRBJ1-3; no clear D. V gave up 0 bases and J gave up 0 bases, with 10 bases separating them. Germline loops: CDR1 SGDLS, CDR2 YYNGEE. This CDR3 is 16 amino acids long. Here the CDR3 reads CASSVAPGFSGNTIYF. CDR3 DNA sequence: TGTGCCAGCAGCGTAGCTCCGGGTTTCTCTGGAAACACCATATATTTT.

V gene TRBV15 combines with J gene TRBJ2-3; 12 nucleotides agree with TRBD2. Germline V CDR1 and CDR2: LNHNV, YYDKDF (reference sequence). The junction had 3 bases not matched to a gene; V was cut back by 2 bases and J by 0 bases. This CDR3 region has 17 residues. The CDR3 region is CATSRLAGGPSTDTQYF. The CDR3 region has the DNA TGTGCCACCAGCAGACTAGCGGGGGGGCCCAGCACAGATACGCAGTATTTT. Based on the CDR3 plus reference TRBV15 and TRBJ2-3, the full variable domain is DAMVIQNPRYQVTQFGKPVTLSCSQTLNHNVMYWYQQKSSQAPKLLFHYYDKDFNNEADTPDNFQSRRPNTSFCFLDIRSPGLGDTAMYLCATSRLAGGPSTDTQYFGPGTRLTVL.

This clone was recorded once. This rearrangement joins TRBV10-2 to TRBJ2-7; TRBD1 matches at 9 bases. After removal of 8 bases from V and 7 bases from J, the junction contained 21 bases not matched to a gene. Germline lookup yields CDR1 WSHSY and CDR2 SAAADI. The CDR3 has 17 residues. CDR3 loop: CASVGGGGTGLVEEQYF. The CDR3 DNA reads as TGCGCCAGCGTCGGGGGAGGCGGGACAGGGCTAGTGGAGGAGCAGTACTTC.

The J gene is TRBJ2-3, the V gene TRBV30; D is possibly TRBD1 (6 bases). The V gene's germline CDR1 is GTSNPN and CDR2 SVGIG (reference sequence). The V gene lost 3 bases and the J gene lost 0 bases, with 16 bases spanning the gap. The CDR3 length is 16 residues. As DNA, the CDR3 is TGTGCCTGGAGCTTCAGGGGCACCCCTAGCACAGATACGCAGTATTTT. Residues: CAWSFRGTPSTDTQYF.

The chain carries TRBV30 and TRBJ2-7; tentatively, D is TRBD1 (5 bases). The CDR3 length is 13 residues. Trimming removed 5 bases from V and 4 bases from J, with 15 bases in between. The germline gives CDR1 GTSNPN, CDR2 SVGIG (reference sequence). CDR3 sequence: CAWEDAQGYEQYF. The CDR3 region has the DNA TGTGCCTGGGAAGACGCCCAGGGATACGAGCAGTACTTC. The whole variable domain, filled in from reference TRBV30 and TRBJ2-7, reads SQTIHQWPATLVQPVGSPLSLECTVEGTSNPNLYWYRQAAGRGLQLLFYSVGIGQISSEVPQNLSASRPQDRQFILSSKKLLLSDSGFYLCAWEDAQGYEQYFGPGTRLTVT.

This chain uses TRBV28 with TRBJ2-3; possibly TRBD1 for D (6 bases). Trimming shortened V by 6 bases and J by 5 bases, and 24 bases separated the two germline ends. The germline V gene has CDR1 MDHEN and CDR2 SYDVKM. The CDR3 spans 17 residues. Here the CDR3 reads CASSSPPNRVWEDTQYF. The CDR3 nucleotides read TGTGCCAGCAGCTCTCCCCCGAACAGGGTTTGGGAAGATACGCAGTATTTT.

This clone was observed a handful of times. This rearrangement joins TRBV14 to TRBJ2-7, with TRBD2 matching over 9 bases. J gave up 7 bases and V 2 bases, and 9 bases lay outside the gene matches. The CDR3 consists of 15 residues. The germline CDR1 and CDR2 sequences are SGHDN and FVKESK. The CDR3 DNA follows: TGTGCCAGCAGCCAACGGGATGGCGGGAGGGGTGAGCAGTACTTC. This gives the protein CASSQRDGGRGEQYF.

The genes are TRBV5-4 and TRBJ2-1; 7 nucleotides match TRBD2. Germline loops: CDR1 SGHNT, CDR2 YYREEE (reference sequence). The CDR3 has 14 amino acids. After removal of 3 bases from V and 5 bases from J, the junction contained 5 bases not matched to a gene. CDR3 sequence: CASSSKSGNNEQFF. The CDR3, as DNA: TGTGCCAGCAGCTCGAAAAGCGGGAACAATGAGCAGTTCTTC.

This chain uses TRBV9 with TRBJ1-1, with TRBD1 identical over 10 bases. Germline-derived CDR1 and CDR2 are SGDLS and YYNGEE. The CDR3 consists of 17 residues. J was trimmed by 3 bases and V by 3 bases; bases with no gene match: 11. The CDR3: CASSGRGTGVDDTEAFF. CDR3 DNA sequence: TGTGCCAGCAGCGGCCGGGGGACAGGGGTTGATGACACTGAAGCTTTCTTT.

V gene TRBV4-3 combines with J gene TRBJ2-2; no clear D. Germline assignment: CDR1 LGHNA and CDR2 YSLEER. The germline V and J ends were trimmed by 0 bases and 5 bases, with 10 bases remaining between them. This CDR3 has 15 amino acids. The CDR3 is CASSQDRVGTGELFF. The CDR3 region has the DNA TGCGCCAGCAGCCAAGACCGGGTCGGAACCGGGGAGCTGTTTTTT.